This T cell receptor (beta chain) is from a study of T cells in Graves' hyperthyroidism and ophthalmopathy. This CDR3 contains 13 residues. J was trimmed by 9 bases and V by 2 bases; bases with no gene match: 5. The germline CDR1 and CDR2 sequences are SGDLS and YYNGEE. The investigators amplified TCR beta CDR3 regions from RNA transcripts. TCR CDR3 underwent first-round RT-PCR with the HTBI primer set. TCRdb used MiXCR to reprocess the multiplex PCR reads, holding one entry per CDR3 protein. The sample shows more than 500,000 distinct CDR3 sequences, 15% to 20% of them seen only once. This clonotype was seen only a few times.

The sequenced material came from blood. The clonotype was recovered from a woman aged 25 to 39 with Graves' ophthalmopathy. The chain uses TRBV9 and TRBJ1-1; 9 nucleotides line up with TRBD1. CDR3 sequence: CASSVGGQGKAFF. Here the CDR3 DNA reads TGTGCCAGCAGCGTGGGGGGACAGGGTAAAGCTTTCTTT. Variable domain in full (rest from reference TRBV9 and TRBJ1-1): DSGVTQTPKHLITATGQRVTLRCSPRSGDLSVYWYQQSLDQGLQFLIQYYNGEERAKGNILERFSAQQFPDLHSELNLSSLELGDSALYFCASSVGGQGKAFFGQGTRLTVV.